This entry features one TCR beta chain sequence. What it binds is unknown. Those who donated were healthy bone marrow donors. This entry belongs to a study of cytomegalovirus exposure and HLA in healthy donors. Germline CDR1 and CDR2: SGHDN and FVKESK. Trimming cost V 4 bases and J 2 bases, with 15 bases left between them. The CDR3 totals 15 residues. Points from the study as a whole: Exclusion as indistinguishable affected some V segments, including TRBV6-2 and TRBV6-3. Prior analysis indicated that the majority of TCR beta V segments exhibited productivity approximately 87% or approximately 30% of the time.

In the PCR, 60 Vbeta and 13 Jbeta primers were used. Only in-frame clones appear in the TCRdb table, and some are missing; sequencing was by immunoSEQ multiplex PCR. This table holds about 200,000 clones, less than 90% found once. Sequenced sample: PBMCs. The TCR comes from a woman aged 30 to 39 in good health and CMV-seronegative. V gene TRBV14 combines with J gene TRBJ2-7; the D gene is possibly TRBD2 (5 bases). CDR3 sequence (DNA): TGTGCCAGCAGCCCCCTCGGCGGGTCCACCTACGAGCAGTACTTC. This sequence encodes CASSPLGGSTYEQYF.